This TCR beta chain was captured in a study of T cell clones after liver transplantation. Overall study context: Post-transplant blood was tracked for graft-donor-reactive T cell clones identified in a pre-transplant mixed lymphocyte reaction. Patients counted as tolerant after at least one year off all immunosuppression, enzymes not exceeding twice normal.

Sorting of unstimulated PBMCs yielded separate CD3+CD4+ and CD3+CD8+ fractions. On this clone: Its antigen is not identified.

Profiled with immunoSEQ multiplex PCR; TCRdb holds only in-frame clones, not every one. The profile covers 55,000 to 70,000 clones, with 85% to 95% appearing a single time and over 0.75% taken by the ten largest. The germline gives CDR1 LNHDA, CDR2 SQIVND (reference sequence). The CDR3 spans 14 residues. V lost 4 bases to trimming and J lost 4 bases; unmatched junction nucleotides: 5. Regarding the study as a whole: Donor-reactive sequences fell more than third party-reactive ones, suggesting partial deletion.

This rearrangement joins TRBV19 to TRBJ1-1; 8 bases agree with TRBD1. This specimen consisted of CD4+ T cells from blood, obtained roughly 25 months after liver transplant. The TCR sequence derives from a human patient who received a liver transplant. Some T cells could come from the graft donor. CDR3 residues: CASSTGTGGTEAFF. The CDR3 region has the DNA TGTGCCAGTAGTACAGGGACAGGTGGCACTGAAGCTTTCTTT.